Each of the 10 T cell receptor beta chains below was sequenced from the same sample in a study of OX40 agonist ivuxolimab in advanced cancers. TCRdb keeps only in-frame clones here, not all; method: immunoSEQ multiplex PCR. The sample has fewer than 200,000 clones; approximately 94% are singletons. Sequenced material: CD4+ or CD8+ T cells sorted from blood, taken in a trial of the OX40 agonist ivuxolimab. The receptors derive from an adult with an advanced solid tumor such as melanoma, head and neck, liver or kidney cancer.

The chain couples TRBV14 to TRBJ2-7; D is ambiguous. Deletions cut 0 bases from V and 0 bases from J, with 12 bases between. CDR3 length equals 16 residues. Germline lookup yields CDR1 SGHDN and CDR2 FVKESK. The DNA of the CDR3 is TGTGCCAGCAGCCAAGATGTTGGAGCCCCCTCCTACGAGCAGTACTTC. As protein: CASSQDVGAPSYEQYF.

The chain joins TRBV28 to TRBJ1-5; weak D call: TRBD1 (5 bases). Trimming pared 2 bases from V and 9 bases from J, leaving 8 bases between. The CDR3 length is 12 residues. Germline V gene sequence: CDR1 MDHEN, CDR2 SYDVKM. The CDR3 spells CASSLEGVPQHF. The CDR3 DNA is TGTGCCAGCAGTTTAGAAGGGGTGCCCCAGCATTTT.

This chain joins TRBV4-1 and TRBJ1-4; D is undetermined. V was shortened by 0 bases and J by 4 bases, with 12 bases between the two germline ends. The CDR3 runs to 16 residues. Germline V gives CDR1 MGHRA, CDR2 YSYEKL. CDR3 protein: CASSQDGGGYNEKLFF. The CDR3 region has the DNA TGCGCCAGCAGCCAAGATGGTGGCGGCTATAATGAAAAACTGTTTTTT.

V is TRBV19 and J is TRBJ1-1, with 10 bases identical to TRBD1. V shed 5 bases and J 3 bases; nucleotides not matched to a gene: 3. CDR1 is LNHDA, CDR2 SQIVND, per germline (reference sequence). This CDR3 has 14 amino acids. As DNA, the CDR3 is TGTGCCAGTAGTCGGGACAGGGGATACACTGAAGCTTTCTTT. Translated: CASSRDRGYTEAFF.

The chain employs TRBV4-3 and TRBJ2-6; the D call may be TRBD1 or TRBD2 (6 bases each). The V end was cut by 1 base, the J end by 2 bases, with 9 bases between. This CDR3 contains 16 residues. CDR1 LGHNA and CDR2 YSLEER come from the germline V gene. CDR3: CASSQGGGTGANVLTF. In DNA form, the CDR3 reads TGCGCCAGCAGCCAAGGAGGGGGGACTGGGGCCAACGTCCTGACTTTC.

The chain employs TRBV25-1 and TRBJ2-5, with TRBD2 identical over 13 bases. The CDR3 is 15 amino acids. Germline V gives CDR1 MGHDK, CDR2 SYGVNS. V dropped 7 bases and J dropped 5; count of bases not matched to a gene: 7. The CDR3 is CASTPGLAGWETQYF. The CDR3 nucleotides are TGTGCCAGCACCCCGGGACTAGCGGGGTGGGAGACCCAGTACTTC.

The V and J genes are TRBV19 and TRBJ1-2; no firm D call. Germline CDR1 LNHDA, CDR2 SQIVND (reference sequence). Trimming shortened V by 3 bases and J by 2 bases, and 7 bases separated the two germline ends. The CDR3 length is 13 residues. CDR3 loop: CASSIGRNYGYTF. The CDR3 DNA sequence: TGTGCCAGTAGTATCGGACGGAACTATGGCTACACCTTC.

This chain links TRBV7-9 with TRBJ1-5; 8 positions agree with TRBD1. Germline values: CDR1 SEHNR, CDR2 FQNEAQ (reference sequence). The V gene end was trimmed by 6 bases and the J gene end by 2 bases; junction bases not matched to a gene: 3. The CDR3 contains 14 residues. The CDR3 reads CASSEGQGNQPQHF. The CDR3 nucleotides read TGTGCCAGCAGTGAGGGACAGGGCAATCAGCCCCAGCATTTT.

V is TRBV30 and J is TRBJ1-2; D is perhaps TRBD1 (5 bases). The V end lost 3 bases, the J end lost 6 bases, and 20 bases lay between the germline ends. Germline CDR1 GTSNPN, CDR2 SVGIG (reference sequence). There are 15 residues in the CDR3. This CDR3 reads CAWSAQQVRGDGYTF. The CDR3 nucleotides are TGTGCCTGGAGCGCCCAACAGGTTCGGGGTGATGGCTACACCTTC.

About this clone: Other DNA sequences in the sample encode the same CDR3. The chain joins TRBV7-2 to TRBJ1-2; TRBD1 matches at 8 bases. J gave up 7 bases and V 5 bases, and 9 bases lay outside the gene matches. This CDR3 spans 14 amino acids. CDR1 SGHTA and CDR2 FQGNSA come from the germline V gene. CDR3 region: CASSTSDRAGGYTF. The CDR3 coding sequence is TGTGCCAGCAGCACCTCGGACAGGGCAGGTGGCTACACCTTC.